This T cell receptor beta chain originates from a study of cytomegalovirus exposure and HLA in healthy donors. V lost 3 bases to trimming and J lost 7 bases; unmatched junction nucleotides: 9. The CDR3 spans 14 residues. CDR1 and CDR2 (germline): LGHNA, YSLEER. Assay: immunoSEQ multiplex PCR; the TCRdb copy retains only in-frame clones and omits some. The sample consists of about 160,000 clones, around four fifths of them appearing once. Sequencing input: PBMCs. The TCR was taken from a man aged 25-40 years in good health and CMV-seropositive. The chain recombines TRBV4-3 with TRBJ2-7, with 7 bases identical to TRBD1. The CDR3 DNA sequence: TGCGCCAGCAGCCACGCAAAGGGGGCCGGAGAGCAGTACTTC. Its protein is CASSHAKGAGEQYF.